Shown below are 22 T cell receptor beta chains from a single sample sequenced in a study of T cells after yellow fever vaccination (dated by TCRdb to about 2019). The library came from 5' RACE. These reads were obtained on an Illumina HiSeq 2500. TCRdb reanalyzed the raw reads on its own, using fastp at Q25 for trimming and MiXCR for clone calling, and kept in-frame beta chains. All rows with the same CDR3 protein become a single entry with the most common DNA and genes. Present in this sample are 550,000 to 750,000 distinct CDR3 sequences, roughly 12% of which were seen just once. In total, the top ten clones hold more than 13% of the sample. The treatment or condition tag for this specimen amounts to: live attenuated yellow fever vaccine strain. The material was PBMCs, obtained on the day of the yellow fever booster vaccination. These receptors were taken from a man in his thirties or forties who received the YFV17D yellow fever vaccine.

This clonotype was seen a handful of times. DNA of the CDR3: TGTGCCAGCAGTTACCTAGCGGGACCCTACGAGCAGTACTTC. Protein: CASSYLAGPYEQYF. V usage is TRBV6-2 or TRBV6-3 and J usage is TRBJ2-7; 9 positions agree with TRBD2. V shed 2 bases and J 2 bases; nucleotides not matched to a gene: 1. This CDR3 has 14 residues. Germline V gene sequence: CDR1 MNHEY, CDR2 SVGEGT.

The rearrangement links TRBV7-2 to TRBJ2-1; TRBD2 aligns across 11 bases. Germline V CDR1 and CDR2: SGHTA, FQGNSA. V was clipped by 5 bases and J by 5 bases; unmatched bases: 8. The CDR3 is made up of 16 amino acids. This chain's CDR3 is CASSHQLAGDHNEQFF. CDR3 bases: TGTGCCAGCAGCCATCAACTAGCGGGAGACCACAATGAGCAGTTCTTC.

This clonotype was counted a few times. The gene calls are TRBV28 and TRBJ2-3, with TRBD2 matching over 7 bases. The CDR3 runs 16 residues. The V gene's germline CDR1 is MDHEN and CDR2 SYDVKM. Losses at the gene ends were 4 bases for V and 7 bases for J; bases not matched to a gene: 14. The CDR3 coding sequence is TGTGCCAGCAGTTCGACAGCCAGCGGGAAGTTGTATACGCAGTATTTT. Translated, it gives CASSSTASGKLYTQYF.

This chain connects TRBV18 to TRBJ2-1, with 7 nucleotides matching TRBD2. Trimming cost V 2 bases and J 3 bases; bases outside gene matches: 4. The germline V gene has CDR1 KGHSH and CDR2 LQKENI. The CDR3 spans 15 residues. CDR3 in amino acids: CASSPSSGDYNEQFF. The CDR3 DNA sequence: TGTGCCAGCTCACCATCTAGCGGAGACTACAATGAGCAGTTCTTC.

A few counts support this clonotype. This sequence joins TRBV4-3 and TRBJ2-7, with 9 bases aligning to TRBD1. The CDR3 is made up of 15 amino acids. The trim removed 0 bases at V and 1 base at J, leaving 1 base unmatched. Germline V gene lookup returns CDR1 LGHNA and CDR2 YSLEER. Written as DNA, the CDR3 is TGCGCCAGCAGCCAAGAACAGGGGGCTTCCTACGAGCAGTACTTC. Residues: CASSQEQGASYEQYF.

This clonotype appeared a few times. J is TRBJ2-1 and V is TRBV19; 9 bases map to TRBD2. The CDR3 spans 16 residues. The germline CDR1 and CDR2 sequences are LNHDA and SQIVND (reference sequence). Trimming took 2 bases from V and 7 from J; bases not matched to a gene: 9. In DNA form, the CDR3 reads TGTGCCAGTAGTATAAGGGGACTAGCCCTGTGGAATGAGCAGTTCTTC. Protein sequence: CASSIRGLALWNEQFF. Supplemented by reference TRBV19 and TRBJ2-1, the full variable domain reads DGGITQSPKYLFRKEGQNVTLSCEQNLNHDAMYWYRQDPGQGLRLIYYSQIVNDFQKGDIAEGYSVSREKKESFPLTVTSAQKNPTAFYLCASSIRGLALWNEQFFGPGTRLTVL.

Only a few counts were recorded for this clonotype. CDR3 in amino acids: CASKVGTSFTEAFF. The CDR3 DNA sequence: TGTGCCTCCAAAGTCGGGACATCGTTCACTGAAGCTTTCTTT. The V call is TRBV19, the J call TRBJ1-1, with D perhaps TRBD1 (6 bases). The V end lost 11 bases, the J end lost 4 bases, and 20 bases lay between the germline ends. This CDR3 is built from 14 residues. The germline V gene has CDR1 LNHDA and CDR2 SQIVND (reference sequence).

Ten or more counts support this clonotype. J is TRBJ1-6 and V is TRBV20-1; D gene unclear. The CDR3 has 14 residues. The germline V and J ends were trimmed by 1 base and 8 bases, with 12 bases remaining between them. Germline-derived CDR1 and CDR2 are DFQATT and SNEGSKA (reference sequence). The CDR3 coding sequence is TGCAGTGCTAGAGTGGGTAGCTACGATTCACCCCTCCACTTT. Translating gives CSARVGSYDSPLHF.

The chain combines TRBV19 with TRBJ2-7; 8 nucleotides align to TRBD2. CDR1 and CDR2 from the germline V gene are LNHDA and SQIVND (reference sequence). V gave up 5 bases and J gave up 7 bases; unmatched junction bases: 13. There are 15 residues in the CDR3. The CDR3 DNA reads as TGTGCCAGTAGTCCCCAAGACGGAGTAGCGGGGGAGCAGTACTTC. Amino acid sequence: CASSPQDGVAGEQYF.

The table lists this clonotype with many counts. This rearrangement joins TRBV5-4 to TRBJ2-7, with D possibly called TRBD1 or TRBD2 (5 bases each). This CDR3 contains 19 residues. V was pared by 0 bases and J by 1 base, with 23 bases between. The germline gives CDR1 SGHNT, CDR2 YYREEE (reference sequence). The CDR3 is CASSLALGEILGRSYEQYF. The CDR3, as DNA: TGTGCCAGCAGCTTGGCCCTGGGGGAAATTCTGGGGCGGTCCTACGAGCAGTACTTC.

V is TRBV7-9 and J is TRBJ1-1, with D unclear. The CDR3 is 13 amino acids. V lost 4 bases to trimming and J lost 5 bases, with 11 bases between them. Germline V gene lookup returns CDR1 SEHNR and CDR2 FQNEAQ (reference sequence). As DNA, the CDR3 is TGTGCCAGCAGCTCGCCGGCGGGAACTGAAGCTTTCTTT. It encodes CASSSPAGTEAFF.

This clonotype was counted a few times. The chain carries TRBV9 and TRBJ1-6, with a weak D call TRBD1 (5 bases). The CDR3 contains 15 residues. Trimming took 4 bases from V and 4 from J, leaving 12 bases between them. The germline V gene has CDR1 SGDLS and CDR2 YYNGEE. This CDR3 reads CASSPGHAYNSPLHF. As DNA, the CDR3 is TGTGCCAGCAGCCCCGGACACGCTTATAATTCACCCCTCCACTTT.

This clonotype was detected ten times or more. This chain joins TRBV5-1 and TRBJ2-2, with TRBD2 matching 7 bases. CDR3 size: 17 residues. V shed 4 bases and J 7 bases; nucleotides not matched to a gene: 16. The germline V gene encodes CDR1 SGHRS and CDR2 YFSETQ. This chain's CDR3 is CASSARPRLAENGELFF. For the CDR3, the DNA is TGCGCCAGCAGCGCCCGGCCAAGGCTAGCGGAAAACGGGGAGCTGTTTTTT.

This chain connects TRBV12-3 or TRBV12-4 to TRBJ1-2, with unresolved D. The CDR3 covers 11 residues. Trimming stripped 2 bases from V and 11 bases from J, with 9 bases between. CDR3 DNA: TGTGCCAGCAGTTTATCGAGGGAGTACACCTTC. This translates into CASSLSREYTF.

The chain recombines TRBV14 with TRBJ2-5, with unresolved D. Germline V gene sequence: CDR1 SGHDN, CDR2 FVKESK. The CDR3 has 12 amino acids. V was trimmed by 4 bases and J by 5 bases, leaving 8 bases between them. CDR3 DNA sequence: TGTGCCAGCAGCCGGAGTCCTGAGACCCAGTACTTC. Protein product: CASSRSPETQYF.

This clonotype was observed at least ten times. The V and J genes are TRBV18 and TRBJ2-7; 12 bases fit TRBD2. CDR1 is KGHSH and CDR2 is LQKENI in the germline V gene. The CDR3 runs 15 residues. The J segment lost 6 bases and the V segment lost 3 bases, leaving 6 bases of the junction unmatched. The DNA for the CDR3 is TGTGCCAGCTCACCGATGACTAGCGGGAGCTCCGAGCAGTACTTC. Its translation is CASSPMTSGSSEQYF. The full variable domain, completed using reference TRBV18 and TRBJ2-7, is NAGVMQNPRHLVRRRGQEARLRCSPMKGHSHVYWYRQLPEEGLKFMVYLQKENIIDESGMPKERFSAEFPKEGPSILRIQQVVRGDSAAYFCASSPMTSGSSEQYFGPGTRLTVT.

The J gene is TRBJ2-2, the V gene TRBV29-1; D is possibly TRBD2 (6 bases). The germline V gene has CDR1 SQVTM and CDR2 ANQGSEA. This CDR3 spans 16 amino acids. V lost 4 bases and J 4 bases, leaving 19 bases between the germline ends. CDR3 DNA: TGCAGCGTTGCCTCGGGGGTACTTGGGGCCACCGGGGAGCTGTTTTTT. It specifies CSVASGVLGATGELFF.

This clonotype appeared many times. The chain joins TRBV5-1 to TRBJ2-1; tentatively, D is TRBD2 (6 bases). V was pared by 5 bases and J by 5 bases, with 14 bases between. The length of the CDR3 is 14 residues. Looked up from germline, CDR1 is SGHRS and CDR2 is YFSETQ. This CDR3 is CASRYGGQDNEQFF. The DNA for the CDR3 is TGCGCCAGCAGGTACGGAGGGCAGGACAATGAGCAGTTCTTC.

J is TRBJ1-2 and V is TRBV20-1; 7 bases match TRBD1. This CDR3 region has 13 residues. After removal of 6 bases from V and 2 bases from J, the junction contained 6 bases not matched to a gene. Germline V CDR1 and CDR2: DFQATT, SNEGSKA (reference sequence). The CDR3 protein is CSAGDSLNYGYTF. CDR3 sequence (DNA): TGCAGTGCCGGGGACAGTCTCAACTATGGCTACACCTTC.

This chain connects TRBV7-9 to TRBJ2-7; a possible D gene is TRBD2 (8 bases). CDR1 is SEHNR, CDR2 FQNEAQ, per germline (reference sequence). There are 17 residues in the CDR3. Trimming removed 5 bases from V and 4 bases from J, with 24 bases in between. The CDR3 DNA sequence: TGTGCCAGCAGCCCTCCAGGGGGACTAGAGAAGGAGTACGAGCAGTACTTC. This encodes CASSPPGGLEKEYEQYF.

This clonotype has a handful of counts. This chain joins TRBV27 and TRBJ2-3; D is unclear. The germline V and J ends were trimmed by 4 bases and 4 bases, with 9 bases remaining between them. The length of the CDR3 is 13 residues. Germline CDR1 and CDR2: MNHEY and SMNVEV (reference sequence). CDR3 loop: CASSSVRADTQYF. CDR3 DNA: TGTGCCAGCAGTTCCGTGCGCGCAGATACGCAGTATTTT.

This clonotype showed up just a few times. The chain combines TRBV10-3 with TRBJ2-7; TRBD1 might be the D (6 bases). Germline V lookup: CDR1 ENHRY, CDR2 SYGVKD. Trimming cost V 9 bases and J 5 bases, with 26 bases left between them. There are 16 residues in the CDR3. The CDR3 coding sequence is TGTGCCATTACCAGGGGTTTGGGACCGAAAATGGACGAGCAGTACTTC. As protein: CAITRGLGPKMDEQYF.